The rows below give T cell receptor beta chains drawn from one sample of a study of T cells in Graves' hyperthyroidism and ophthalmopathy. TCRdb passed the multiplex PCR reads through MiXCR, listing each CDR3 protein once. The table includes 500,000 to 600,000 distinct CDR3 sequences, approximately 20% detected once. Sample: blood. The receptors stem from a man aged 35 to 55 with Graves' ophthalmopathy. Each CDR3 is given with its conserved first and last residue. The D gene is left open where the match is weak. For some rows the clone size is stated as once, few or many, or as a class when expanded; others skip it.

V gene: TRBV12-3/TRBV12-4
clone size: many
J gene: TRBJ2-5
D gene: TRBD1
CDR3 DNA: TGTGCCAGCAGTTATACAGGGGGATATGAGGCCCAGTACTTC
CDR3 protein: CASSYTGGYEAQYF

V gene: TRBV4-1
clone size: few
J gene: TRBJ2-1
D gene: TRBD1
CDR3 DNA: TGCGCCAGCAGCCAAGGGACAGGGAGCTACAATGAGCAGTTCTTC
CDR3 protein: CASSQGTGSYNEQFF

V gene: TRBV7-9
clone size: few
J gene: TRBJ2-1
D gene: -
CDR3 DNA: TGTGCCAGCAGCTTACCTACCTCTCCTGAGCAGTTCTTC
CDR3 protein: CASSLPTSPEQFF

V gene: TRBV19
clone size: -
J gene: TRBJ2-1
D gene: TRBD1
CDR3 DNA: TGTGCCAGTAGTCAAAGCGGACAGGGGCCCAAGCCCAATGAGCAGTTCTTC
CDR3 protein: CASSQSGQGPKPNEQFF

V gene: TRBV18
clone size: few
J gene: TRBJ2-7
D gene: TRBD2
CDR3 DNA: TGTGCCAGCTCAAAGGGACTAGCGAGCTACGAGCAGTACTTC
CDR3 protein: CASSKGLASYEQYF

V gene: TRBV18
clone size: many
J gene: TRBJ2-3
D gene: -
CDR3 DNA: TGTGCCAGCTCACCAGGGGTGGGCACAGATACGCAGTATTTT
CDR3 protein: CASSPGVGTDTQYF

V gene: TRBV12-5
clone size: many
J gene: TRBJ1-1
D gene: TRBD1
CDR3 DNA: TGTGCTAGTGGTTTCGCCCTAGGGACAGGGAAGGAACTCGGTGAAGCTTTCTTT
CDR3 protein: CASGFALGTGKELGEAFF

V gene: TRBV2
clone size: few
J gene: TRBJ2-3
D gene: -
CDR3 DNA: TGTGCCAGCAGTGATGGGCTAGCGAGCACAGATACGCAGTATTTT
CDR3 protein: CASSDGLASTDTQYF

V gene: TRBV7-6
clone size: -
J gene: TRBJ2-7
D gene: TRBD2
CDR3 DNA: TGTGCCAGCAGCTTAGGAGCTAGCGGGAGCTCCTACGAGCAGTACTTC
CDR3 protein: CASSLGASGSSYEQYF

V gene: TRBV9
clone size: -
J gene: TRBJ2-7
D gene: TRBD1
CDR3 DNA: TGTGCCAGCAGCGCACAGGGGGCCGTGGGGAACGAGCAGTACTTC
CDR3 protein: CASSAQGAVGNEQYF

V gene: TRBV20-1
clone size: many
J gene: TRBJ1-5
D gene: -
CDR3 DNA: TGCAGTGCTAGAGACAGGGGAGGGCAGCCCCAGCATTTT
CDR3 protein: CSARDRGGQPQHF

V gene: TRBV9
clone size: few
J gene: TRBJ1-5
D gene: TRBD1
CDR3 DNA: TGTGCCAGCAGCGTTGGAGGGGGCGCGGGTCAGCCCCAGCATTTT
CDR3 protein: CASSVGGGAGQPQHF

V gene: TRBV20-1
clone size: many
J gene: TRBJ2-7
D gene: TRBD1
CDR3 DNA: TGCAGTGCACAGCGGACAGGGGTAAGCAACGAGCAGTACTTC
CDR3 protein: CSAQRTGVSNEQYF

V gene: TRBV6-1
clone size: many
J gene: TRBJ2-7
D gene: -
CDR3 DNA: TGTGCCAGCAGTGAAACAGGATCCTACGAGCAGTACTTC
CDR3 protein: CASSETGSYEQYF

V gene: TRBV20-1
clone size: few
J gene: TRBJ2-1
D gene: -
CDR3 DNA: TGCAGTGCTAGGGCCCCGGGACCCTCTTCCGGGGGTTCCTACAATGAGCAGTTCTTC
CDR3 protein: CSARAPGPSSGGSYNEQFF

V gene: TRBV7-2
clone size: many
J gene: TRBJ2-5
D gene: TRBD2
CDR3 DNA: TGTGCCAGCAGCTTAGGGGTCACTAGCGGGCAAGAGACCCAGTACTTC
CDR3 protein: CASSLGVTSGQETQYF

V gene: TRBV20-1
clone size: few
J gene: TRBJ2-7
D gene: -
CDR3 DNA: TGCAGTGCTCCGTCCAGGGGAGGGTTCGAGCAGTACTTC
CDR3 protein: CSAPSRGGFEQYF

V gene: TRBV19
clone size: -
J gene: TRBJ1-1
D gene: -
CDR3 DNA: TGTGCCAGTAGTATTATAGGTATCGACATGAACACTGAAGCTTTCTTT
CDR3 protein: CASSIIGIDMNTEAFF

V gene: TRBV7-2
clone size: -
J gene: TRBJ2-7
D gene: TRBD1
CDR3 DNA: TGTGCCAGCAGTTTTAGTCGGGACAGATTCTACGAGCAGTACTTC
CDR3 protein: CASSFSRDRFYEQYF

V gene: TRBV30
clone size: few
J gene: TRBJ2-6
D gene: -
CDR3 DNA: TGTGCCTGGAGTCTAGCATCCGGAGGGGCCAACGTCCTGACTTTC
CDR3 protein: CAWSLASGGANVLTF

V gene: TRBV13
clone size: few
J gene: TRBJ2-5
D gene: TRBD1
CDR3 DNA: TGTGCCAGCAGCTCCCGGGACAGGGGTCCAGGAGAGACCCAGTACTTC
CDR3 protein: CASSSRDRGPGETQYF

V gene: TRBV20-1
clone size: -
J gene: TRBJ1-1
D gene: -
CDR3 DNA: TGCAGTGCCCGCGATGAAACTGAAGCTTTCTTT
CDR3 protein: CSARDETEAFF

V gene: TRBV30
clone size: many
J gene: TRBJ2-3
D gene: -
CDR3 DNA: TGTGCCCTTGGCCCCAGCGGCACAGATACGCAGTATTTT
CDR3 protein: CALGPSGTDTQYF

V gene: TRBV7-6
clone size: -
J gene: TRBJ1-5
D gene: TRBD1
CDR3 DNA: TGTGCCAGCAGCTTCCGGGACAGGGACCCTCATAGGAATCAGCCCCAGCATTTT
CDR3 protein: CASSFRDRDPHRNQPQHF

V gene: TRBV9
clone size: -
J gene: TRBJ2-2
D gene: TRBD2
CDR3 DNA: TGTGCCAGCAGCGTGGAACTAGCGGGAGCTCTCACCGGGGAGCTGTTTTTT
CDR3 protein: CASSVELAGALTGELFF

V gene: TRBV19
clone size: -
J gene: TRBJ2-7
D gene: -
CDR3 DNA: TGTGCCAGTAGTACGCATCGGGCTACCTACGAGCAGTACTTC
CDR3 protein: CASSTHRATYEQYF

V gene: TRBV28
clone size: many
J gene: TRBJ2-2
D gene: TRBD2
CDR3 DNA: TGTGCCAGCAGTTTCCTAGGGACTAGCGGGACAAACACCGGGGAGCTGTTTTTT
CDR3 protein: CASSFLGTSGTNTGELFF

V gene: TRBV12-3/TRBV12-4
clone size: many
J gene: TRBJ2-1
D gene: TRBD2
CDR3 DNA: TGTGCCACTCGAGCGGGGGAGTACAATGAGCAGTTCTTC
CDR3 protein: CATRAGEYNEQFF

V gene: TRBV5-1
clone size: -
J gene: TRBJ2-5
D gene: -
CDR3 DNA: TGCGCCAGCAGCCCCCCCGGCGAGGGGCTGGAGACCCAGTACTTC
CDR3 protein: CASSPPGEGLETQYF

V gene: TRBV7-3
clone size: -
J gene: TRBJ1-6
D gene: -
CDR3 DNA: TGTGCCAGCAGCCCCGGCGGCTGGTATAATTCACCCCTCCACTTT
CDR3 protein: CASSPGGWYNSPLHF

V gene: TRBV5-6
clone size: -
J gene: TRBJ1-5
D gene: TRBD1
CDR3 DNA: TGTGCCAGCAGCTTGGCGCAGGGGGCGGATCAGCCCCAGCATTTT
CDR3 protein: CASSLAQGADQPQHF

V gene: TRBV3-1
clone size: many
J gene: TRBJ2-1
D gene: -
CDR3 DNA: TGTGCCAGCAGCCAAGGTGGAGGGGTTGAGCAGTTCTTC
CDR3 protein: CASSQGGGVEQFF

V gene: TRBV14
clone size: -
J gene: TRBJ2-5
D gene: -
CDR3 DNA: TGTGCCAGCAGCCAATGGGGGGGCTCTCAACAGTACTTC
CDR3 protein: CASSQWGGSQQYF